This T cell receptor beta chain derives from a study of OX40 agonist ivuxolimab in advanced cancers. The wider study: Partial responses occurred in three patients (one hepatocellular carcinoma, two cutaneous melanoma).

TCRdb's copy holds only in-frame clones and misses some; the assay was immunoSEQ multiplex PCR. The sample lists roughly 90,000 clones; more than 75% were seen once. The CDR3 sequence is 13 residues long. Germline V gives CDR1 SGHDT, CDR2 YYEEEE. The V and J ends lost 4 bases and 4 bases respectively, with 9 bases between them. This clonotype originated in an adult with an advanced solid tumor such as melanoma, head and neck, liver or kidney cancer. Specimen: CD4+ or CD8+ T cells sorted from blood, collected in a trial of the OX40 agonist ivuxolimab. The chain couples TRBV5-6 to TRBJ2-1; maybe TRBD1 (5 bases). Here the CDR3 reads CASSPTVYNEQFF. CDR3 nucleotides: TGTGCCAGCAGCCCGACAGTTTACAATGAGCAGTTCTTC.